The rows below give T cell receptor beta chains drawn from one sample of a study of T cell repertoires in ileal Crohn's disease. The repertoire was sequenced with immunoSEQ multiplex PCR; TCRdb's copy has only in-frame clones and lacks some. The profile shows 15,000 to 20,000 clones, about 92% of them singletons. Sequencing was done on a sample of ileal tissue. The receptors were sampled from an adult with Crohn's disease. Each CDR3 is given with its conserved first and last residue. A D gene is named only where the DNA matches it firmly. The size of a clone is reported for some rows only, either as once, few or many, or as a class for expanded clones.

CDR3aa: CASSLTGLETQYF
CDR3nt: TGTGCCAGCAGCTTGACAGGGCTCGAGACCCAGTACTTC
v_gene: TRBV5-8
d_gene: .
j_gene: TRBJ2-5
abundance: .
len: 13

CDR3aa: CASSMPGEGVNTEAFF
CDR3nt: TGTGCCAGCAGTATGCCGGGGGAGGGTGTGAACACTGAAGCTTTCTTT
v_gene: TRBV5-4
d_gene: .
j_gene: TRBJ1-1
abundance: .
len: 16

CDR3aa: CASSLEGAVGTQYF
CDR3nt: TGTGCCAGCAGCTTAGAGGGGGCCGTGGGGACCCAGTACTTC
v_gene: TRBV11-2
d_gene: .
j_gene: TRBJ2-5
abundance: .
len: 14

CDR3aa: CSVGAQGPRNTGELFF
CDR3nt: TGCAGCGTTGGGGCACAGGGGCCGAGGAACACCGGGGAGCTGTTTTTT
v_gene: TRBV29-1
d_gene: TRBD1
j_gene: TRBJ2-2
abundance: .
len: 16

CDR3aa: CASSMGGTEAFF
CDR3nt: TGTGCCAGTAGTATGGGGGGCACTGAAGCTTTCTTT
v_gene: TRBV19
d_gene: .
j_gene: TRBJ1-1
abundance: .
len: 12

CDR3aa: CASSSRAGGPYEQYF
CDR3nt: TGTGCCAGCAGCTCACGAGCGGGGGGGCCCTACGAGCAGTACTTC
v_gene: TRBV7-3
d_gene: TRBD2
j_gene: TRBJ2-7
abundance: .
len: 15

CDR3aa: CASSGQFTEAFF
CDR3nt: TGTGCCAGCAGTGGGCAGTTCACTGAAGCTTTCTTT
v_gene: TRBV6-1
d_gene: .
j_gene: TRBJ1-1
abundance: .
len: 12

CDR3aa: CASSTPGQGRSGNTIYF
CDR3nt: TGTGCCAGTAGTACGCCGGGACAGGGGAGGAGTGGAAACACCATATATTTT
v_gene: TRBV19
d_gene: TRBD1
j_gene: TRBJ1-3
abundance: .
len: 17

CDR3aa: CASSLEGQPNEKLFF
CDR3nt: TGTGCCAGCAGCTTAGAGGGACAACCTAATGAAAAACTGTTTTTT
v_gene: TRBV7-9
d_gene: .
j_gene: TRBJ1-4
abundance: few
len: 15

CDR3aa: CASSQTGAGELFF
CDR3nt: TGCGCCAGCAGCCAAACAGGGGCCGGGGAGCTGTTTTTT
v_gene: TRBV4-3
d_gene: TRBD1
j_gene: TRBJ2-2
abundance: .
len: 13

CDR3aa: CASSAFWRGDTGELFF
CDR3nt: TGTGCCAGCAGCGCCTTTTGGCGGGGCGACACCGGGGAGCTGTTTTTT
v_gene: TRBV5-6
d_gene: .
j_gene: TRBJ2-2
abundance: .
len: 16